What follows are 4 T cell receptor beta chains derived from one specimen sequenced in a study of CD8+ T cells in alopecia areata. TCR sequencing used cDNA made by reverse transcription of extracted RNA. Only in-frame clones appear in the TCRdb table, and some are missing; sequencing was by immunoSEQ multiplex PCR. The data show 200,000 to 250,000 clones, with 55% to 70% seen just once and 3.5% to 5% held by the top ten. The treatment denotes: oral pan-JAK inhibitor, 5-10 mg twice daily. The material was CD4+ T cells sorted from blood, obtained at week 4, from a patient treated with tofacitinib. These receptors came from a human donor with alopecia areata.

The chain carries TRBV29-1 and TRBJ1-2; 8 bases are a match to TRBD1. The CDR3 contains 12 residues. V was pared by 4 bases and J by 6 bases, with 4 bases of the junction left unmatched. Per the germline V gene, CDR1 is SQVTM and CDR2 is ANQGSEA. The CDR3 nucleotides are TGCAGCGTTGGGACAGGGAAAAATGGCTACACCTTC. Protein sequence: CSVGTGKNGYTF.

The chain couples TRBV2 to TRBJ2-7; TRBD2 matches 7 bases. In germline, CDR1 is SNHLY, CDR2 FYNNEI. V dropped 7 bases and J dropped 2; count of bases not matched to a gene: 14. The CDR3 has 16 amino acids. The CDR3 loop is CASISTRGAGAYEQYF. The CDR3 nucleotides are TGTGCCAGCATTTCGACGAGGGGCGCGGGGGCCTACGAGCAGTACTTC.

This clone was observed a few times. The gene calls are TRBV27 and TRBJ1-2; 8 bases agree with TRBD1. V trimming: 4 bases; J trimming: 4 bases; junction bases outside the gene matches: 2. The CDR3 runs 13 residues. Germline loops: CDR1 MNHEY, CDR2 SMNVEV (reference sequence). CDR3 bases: TGTGCCAGCAGTTCAGGGGGCAGCTATGGCTACACCTTC. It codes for CASSSGGSYGYTF.

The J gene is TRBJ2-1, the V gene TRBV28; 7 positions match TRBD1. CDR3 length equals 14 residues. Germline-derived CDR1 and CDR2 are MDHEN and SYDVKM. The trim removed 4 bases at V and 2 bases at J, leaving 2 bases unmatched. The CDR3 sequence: CASSSQGAYNEQFF. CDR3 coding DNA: TGTGCCAGCAGTTCCCAGGGGGCCTACAATGAGCAGTTCTTC.